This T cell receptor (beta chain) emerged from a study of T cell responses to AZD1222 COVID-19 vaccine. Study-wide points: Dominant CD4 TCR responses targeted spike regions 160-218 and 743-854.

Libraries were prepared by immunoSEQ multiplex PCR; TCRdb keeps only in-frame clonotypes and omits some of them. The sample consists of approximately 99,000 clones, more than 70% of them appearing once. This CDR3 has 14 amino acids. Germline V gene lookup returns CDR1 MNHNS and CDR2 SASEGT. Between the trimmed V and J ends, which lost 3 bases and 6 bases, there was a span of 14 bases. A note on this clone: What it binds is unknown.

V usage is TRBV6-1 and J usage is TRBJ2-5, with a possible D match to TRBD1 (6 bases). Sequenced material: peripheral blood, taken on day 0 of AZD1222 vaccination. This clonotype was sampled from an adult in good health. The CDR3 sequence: CASSEEYRVQTQYF. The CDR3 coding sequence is TGTGCCAGCAGTGAGGAATACAGGGTCCAGACCCAGTACTTC.